The next 19 T cell receptor beta chains were all read from a single sample in a study of blood T cells in healthy people across ages. The use of a sample-barcoded 5' primer and a J-beta primer mix characterized a second PCR of 7 to 11 cycles. TCRdb recomputed calls from the 5' RACE reads with MiXCR, one row per CDR3 protein. The table includes about 1.7 million distinct CDR3 sequences, roughly 27% detected once. Sequencing was performed on blood. The receptors were gathered from a woman in her twenties or thirties in good health.

At least ten counts were recorded for this clonotype. The genes are TRBV27 and TRBJ2-7; 10 bases align to TRBD1. The J segment lost 3 bases and the V segment lost 5 bases, leaving 7 bases of the junction unmatched. Germline values: CDR1 MNHEY, CDR2 SMNVEV (reference sequence). The CDR3 has 15 residues. The CDR3 nucleotides are TGTGCCAGCAGTAAGAGGGACAGGGGAATCTACGAGCAGTACTTC. It translates to CASSKRDRGIYEQYF.

This clonotype was observed a few times. Since a much larger clone is just one base distant, this may be a read error. The V gene is TRBV10-3, the J gene TRBJ2-7; D assignment may be TRBD1 or TRBD2 (5 bases each). V dropped 3 bases and J dropped 6 bases, with 12 bases sitting between them. The CDR3 consists of 13 residues. The germline V gene has CDR1 ENHRY and CDR2 SYGVKD. This CDR3 is CAISDPGRCEQYF. The CDR3 nucleotides read TGTGCCATCAGTGATCCGGGGCGCTGCGAGCAGTACTTC.

The chain links TRBV20-1 to TRBJ2-1; 12 positions agree with TRBD2. There are 16 residues in the CDR3. Germline CDR1 reads DFQATT; CDR2 reads SNEGSKA (reference sequence). V shed 0 bases, J shed 8 bases, and the junction held 8 bases outside the gene matches. The CDR3 protein is CSARDSSGRAVDEQFF. The DNA for the CDR3 is TGCAGTGCTAGAGACTCTAGCGGGAGGGCCGTCGATGAGCAGTTCTTC.

This clonotype has more than one count but fewer than ten. The chain joins TRBV5-1 to TRBJ2-7; 7 nucleotides match TRBD1. The trim removed 4 bases at V and 7 bases at J, leaving 8 bases unmatched. Germline CDR1 SGHRS, CDR2 YFSETQ. CDR3 length: 13 residues. The CDR3 region has the DNA TGCGCCAGCAGCCCCGGGACAGCCAATGAGCAGTACTTC. Its protein product is CASSPGTANEQYF.

The chain combines TRBV4-3 with TRBJ1-2; the D gene is possibly TRBD1 (5 bases). Per germline, CDR1 LGHNA and CDR2 YSLEER. This CDR3 contains 17 residues. Trimming pared 2 bases from V and 0 bases from J, leaving 16 bases between. Written as DNA, the CDR3 is TGCGCCAGCAGCCAACTGGCTGGGGGAGAAACTAACTATGGCTACACCTTC. This sequence encodes CASSQLAGGETNYGYTF.

This clonotype was observed a handful of times. The chain combines TRBV6-2 or TRBV6-3 with TRBJ1-5; no firm D call. Germline values: CDR1 MNHEY, CDR2 SVGEGT. V gave up 4 bases and J gave up 7 bases, with 11 bases separating them. The CDR3 totals 13 residues. In nucleotides, the CDR3 is TGTGCCAGCAGTTCCCTCCTTGGACAGCCCCAGCATTTT. This codes for CASSSLLGQPQHF.

The chain recombines TRBV20-1 with TRBJ2-3, with no clear D. CDR1 DFQATT and CDR2 SNEGSKA come from the germline V gene (reference sequence). The CDR3 is 12 amino acids. In DNA form, the CDR3 reads TGCAACCCAGGAGTACCCACAGATACGCAGTATTTT. Protein product: CNPGVPTDTQYF.

The chain joins TRBV13 to TRBJ2-1; D is undetermined. Per germline, CDR1 PRHDT and CDR2 FYEKMQ (reference sequence). The CDR3 totals 14 residues. V lost 0 bases to trimming and J lost 8 bases, with 11 bases between them. CDR3 in DNA: TGTGCCAGCAGCTTAGGGGGCGGCAGCGATGAGCAGTTCTTC. Translating gives CASSLGGGSDEQFF. Filled out from reference TRBV13 and TRBJ2-1, the complete variable domain reads AAGVIQSPRHLIKEKRETATLKCYPIPRHDTVYWYQQGPGQDPQFLISFYEKMQSDKGSIPDRFSAQQFSDYHSELNMSSLELGDSALYFCASSLGGGSDEQFFGPGTRLTVL.

This clonotype came up a few times. The CDR3 loop is CASSSPGTGGTEAFF. The CDR3 nucleotides read TGTGCCAGCAGTTCACCCGGGACAGGGGGCACTGAAGCTTTCTTT. The chain is built from TRBV28 and TRBJ1-1, with 11 bases matching TRBD1. V lost 4 bases, J lost 4 bases, and 5 bases stayed unmatched. This CDR3 has 15 amino acids. Germline assignment: CDR1 MDHEN and CDR2 SYDVKM.

This clonotype has at least ten counts. V gene TRBV15 combines with J gene TRBJ2-1; no definite D call. V lost 3 bases, J lost 4 bases, and 13 bases lay in between. This CDR3 is built from 15 residues. CDR1 and CDR2 from the germline V gene are LNHNV and YYDKDF (reference sequence). The CDR3 DNA sequence: TGTGCCACCAGCAGTAGCCTCCGAGCGTACAATGAGCAGTTCTTC. This translates into CATSSSLRAYNEQFF.

The chain links TRBV20-1 to TRBJ2-2; D remains ambiguous. V was pared by 6 bases and J by 3 bases, with 14 bases between. Germline lookup yields CDR1 DFQATT and CDR2 SNEGSKA (reference sequence). The CDR3 loop spans 14 amino acids. The CDR3: CSATGEFDTGELFF. DNA of the CDR3: TGCAGTGCGACTGGGGAATTTGACACCGGGGAGCTGTTTTTT.

The rearrangement uses TRBV6-5 and TRBJ2-3; weak D call: TRBD2 (6 bases). From germline, CDR1 is MNHEY and CDR2 SVGAGI. Between the trimmed V and J ends, which lost 2 bases and 2 bases, there was a span of 20 bases. The length of the CDR3 is 18 residues. The CDR3 nucleotides are TGTGCCAGCAGTTACCCGACTAGTCTAGCGTTCCCCACAGATACGCAGTATTTT. Residues: CASSYPTSLAFPTDTQYF.

This clonotype was counted many times. The V call is TRBV7-9, the J call TRBJ2-7, with 8 bases fitting TRBD1. Per germline, CDR1 SEHNR and CDR2 FQNEAQ (reference sequence). This CDR3 contains 13 residues. After removal of 5 bases from V and 5 bases from J, the junction contained 5 bases not matched to a gene. The CDR3 region has the DNA TGTGCCAGCAGCCTGGGACAGGTCGACGAGCAGTACTTC. As protein: CASSLGQVDEQYF. The full variable domain, completed using reference TRBV7-9 and TRBJ2-7, is DTGVSQNPRHKITKRGQNVTFRCDPISEHNRLYWYRQTLGQGPEFLTYFQNEAQLEKSRLLSDRFSAERPKGSFSTLEIQRTEQGDSAMYLCASSLGQVDEQYFGPGTRLTVT.

This clonotype has ten or more counts. The genes are TRBV7-7 and TRBJ2-5, with a weak D call TRBD2 (6 bases). The germline V and J ends were trimmed by 5 bases and 1 base, with 11 bases remaining between them. The CDR3 loop spans 14 amino acids. Germline V gene lookup returns CDR1 SSHAT and CDR2 FNYEAQ (reference sequence). The CDR3 region is CASSPSSAQETQYF. The DNA for the CDR3 is TGTGCCAGCAGCCCCTCTAGCGCCCAAGAGACCCAGTACTTC.

The chain is built from TRBV20-1 and TRBJ1-4; D ambiguous. V was cut by 6 bases and J by 8 bases, with 19 bases left in between. Looked up from germline, CDR1 is DFQATT and CDR2 is SNEGSKA (reference sequence). The CDR3 spans 14 residues. The CDR3 protein is CSAVYSAMGEKLFF. CDR3 bases: TGCAGTGCCGTATATTCAGCTATGGGGGAAAAACTGTTTTTT.

A remark on this clonotype: This sequence may be a read error, since a much larger clone differs from it by one base. This chain joins TRBV20-1 and TRBJ1-5; TRBD1 matches at 9 bases. This CDR3 is 17 amino acids long. Per germline, CDR1 DFQATT and CDR2 SNEGSKA (reference sequence). Trimming took 5 bases from V and 4 from J; bases not matched to a gene: 15. The CDR3 DNA is TGCAGTGCTGGAGTATCGTCAGGACAGGGGAGGAATCAGCCCCAGCATTTT. It is translated as CSAGVSSGQGRNQPQHF.

This clonotype was counted at least ten times. The chain recombines TRBV20-1 with TRBJ2-1; TRBD1 aligns across 7 bases. The trim removed 0 bases at V and 4 bases at J, leaving 6 bases unmatched. The CDR3 consists of 15 residues. Germline V gene lookup returns CDR1 DFQATT and CDR2 SNEGSKA (reference sequence). The CDR3 here is CSARDGDSIYNEQFF. The CDR3 nucleotides are TGCAGTGCTAGAGACGGGGACAGTATATACAATGAGCAGTTCTTC.

This clonotype occurred a few times. A read error may produce the germline difference seen at one junction end. The CDR3: CTSSRLAGGLYNEQFF. The DNA for the CDR3 is TGCACCAGCAGCCGACTAGCGGGAGGTTTGTACAATGAGCAGTTCTTC. The gene calls are TRBV4-3 and TRBJ2-1; TRBD2 aligns across 13 bases. This CDR3 region has 16 residues. The germline V gene has CDR1 LGHNA and CDR2 YSLEER.

A remark on this clonotype: Given a much more abundant clone one base away, this may be a read error. The J gene is TRBJ2-5, the V gene TRBV7-2; a weak D match, TRBD1 (6 bases). V dropped 5 bases and J dropped 7 bases, with 20 bases sitting between them. CDR3 size: 15 residues. Germline V gene sequence: CDR1 SGHTA, CDR2 FQGNSA. The CDR3 DNA is TGTGCCAGCAGCCGACTCAGGACAGACGTAGGGACCCAGTACTTC. This gives the protein CASSRLRTDVGTQYF.